This T cell receptor beta chain stems from a study of cytomegalovirus exposure and HLA in healthy donors. From germline, CDR1 is SQVTM and CDR2 ANQGSEA. There are 14 residues in the CDR3. V dropped 2 bases and J dropped 4; count of bases not matched to a gene: 6. Broader study findings: Within an earlier analysis, most TCR beta V segments proved productive either about 90% or about 30% of the time. Sequencing likely generated an artifact that appeared as a cluster of highly shared sequence variants. Later work found most CMV-associated TCR beta chains apparently HLA-restricted. The authors reported that TCR beta sequences could predict HLA-A and HLA-B alleles. These predictions were accurate for most subjects in the first cohort.

Regarding this clone: Its antigen is unknown.

Primers included in the PCR were 60 Vbeta and 13 Jbeta primers. The assay was immunoSEQ multiplex PCR, and TCRdb's table has in-frame clones only and misses some. The sample consists of about 100,000 clones, more than 75% of them appearing once. The sample was PBMCs. The chain joins TRBV29-1 to TRBJ2-3; 7 bases align to TRBD1. The clonotype was recovered from an older woman in good health and CMV-seronegative. CDR3 sequence: CSVEPTGDPDTQYF. The CDR3 nucleotides are TGCAGCGTTGAACCTACAGGGGATCCAGATACGCAGTATTTT.